Detailed here is one T cell receptor beta chain. The same CDR3 is also encoded by other DNA sequences in this sample. Everyone who took part was roughly 18 to 90 years old, and they came from about two dozen US areas. Cohort allocation depended upon clinical history that participants reported. The ends were cut back, 3 bases at V and 4 bases at J, with 9 bases in the middle. The CDR3 spans 13 residues. In germline, CDR1 is KGHSH, CDR2 LQKENI. Here immunoSEQ multiplex PCR was the method, and the copy in TCRdb shows in-frame clones only, minus some. The table records some 490,000 clones, 75% to 90% of them present only once. These data originate in a study of blood T cell repertoires in COVID-19.

This sequence originates from a woman aged 55-70 years who had recovered from COVID-19. This chain uses TRBV18 with TRBJ1-2; TRBD1 might be the D (5 bases). The material sequenced was PBMCs or T cells enriched from blood (not recorded which). CDR3 sequence: CASSPLDSYGYTF. CDR3 DNA sequence: TGTGCCAGCTCACCGCTTGACAGCTATGGCTACACCTTC.